The 12 T cell receptor beta chains below were found in one sample sequenced in a study of T cell responses to AZD1222 COVID-19 vaccine. Method: immunoSEQ multiplex PCR; TCRdb's copy keeps in-frame clones and lacks some. The data show roughly 65,000 clones, 88% seen once. The sample was peripheral blood, taken on day 0 of AZD1222 vaccination. All receptors derive from an adult in good health.

This rearrangement joins TRBV27 to TRBJ1-6; D remains unclear. V lost 3 bases to trimming and J lost 5 bases, with 8 bases between them. The germline V gene has CDR1 MNHEY and CDR2 SMNVEV (reference sequence). CDR3 length: 14 residues. CDR3 sequence (DNA): TGTGCCAGCAGTTTTGCCGGGGATAATTCACCCCTCCACTTT. This translates into CASSFAGDNSPLHF.

The rearrangement links TRBV7-9 to TRBJ2-7; D may be TRBD1 (5 bases). CDR1 is SEHNR and CDR2 is FQNEAQ in the germline V gene (reference sequence). CDR3 size: 12 residues. The germline V and J ends were trimmed by 5 bases and 4 bases, with 9 bases remaining between them. For the CDR3, the DNA is TGTGCCAGCAGCACCCCAGGGTACGAGCAGTACTTC. It translates to CASSTPGYEQYF.

This clone was observed a few times. The chain recombines TRBV3-1 (or the pseudogene TRBV3-2) with TRBJ1-6, with D unresolved. Germline-derived CDR1 and CDR2 are LGHDT and YNNKEL (reference sequence). This CDR3 has 13 amino acids. V lost 1 base to trimming and J lost 6 bases, with 4 bases between them. CDR3 sequence (DNA): TGTGCCAGCAGCCAAGTAGCTAATTCACCCCTCCACTTT. Translating it yields CASSQVANSPLHF.

The rearrangement joins TRBV5-1 to TRBJ1-2; TRBD1 aligns across 7 bases. Germline assignment: CDR1 SGHRS and CDR2 YFSETQ. CDR3 length: 13 amino acids. The V gene end was trimmed by 4 bases and the J gene end by 6 bases; junction bases not matched to a gene: 6. The CDR3 loop reads CASSAQGDHGYTF. The CDR3 DNA reads TGCGCCAGCAGCGCTCAGGGGGATCATGGCTACACCTTC.

This clone showed up just once. The chain couples TRBV5-4 to TRBJ2-1; D gene ambiguous. The V and J ends lost 3 bases and 8 bases respectively, with 9 bases between them. This CDR3 has 12 residues. Germline assignment: CDR1 SGHNT and CDR2 YYREEE (reference sequence). CDR3 region: CASSSRSDEQFF. The CDR3 nucleotides read TGTGCCAGCAGCTCCAGATCGGATGAGCAGTTCTTC.

This rearrangement joins TRBV7-2 to TRBJ2-3, with 7 nucleotides matching TRBD2. Germline V lookup: CDR1 SGHTA, CDR2 FQGNSA. The CDR3 extends over 14 amino acids. Germline trimming cut 2 bases from V and 5 bases from J; bases unmatched to any gene: 4. The CDR3 coding sequence is TGTGCCAGCAGCTTATGGTCGGGGGGAGATACGCAGTATTTT. Its protein is CASSLWSGGDTQYF.

This clone was observed once. The chain couples TRBV7-2 to TRBJ1-5; D is undetermined. V lost 4 bases and J lost 7, with 11 bases in between. The CDR3 extends over 13 amino acids. Germline values: CDR1 SGHTA, CDR2 FQGNSA. CDR3 bases: TGTGCCAGCAGCTCCGCCCTAGTCCAGCCCCAGCATTTT. This encodes CASSSALVQPQHF.

This clone was recorded only once. The chain recombines TRBV7-2 with TRBJ1-6; D possibly corresponds to TRBD1 (5 bases). Deletions cut 1 base from V and 9 bases from J, with 13 bases between. From germline, CDR1 is SGHTA and CDR2 FQGNSA. The CDR3 spans 15 residues. The CDR3 is CASSLDRQGGSPLHF. CDR3 DNA sequence: TGTGCCAGCAGCTTAGATAGGCAGGGAGGTTCACCCCTCCACTTT.

The genes are TRBV14 and TRBJ2-1, with 7 bases fitting TRBD1. With V trimmed by 0 bases and J by 7 bases, 9 bases remained unmatched. The CDR3 runs to 16 residues. CDR1 SGHDN and CDR2 FVKESK come from the germline V gene. CDR3 sequence reads: CASSQDLTGAGNEQFF. CDR3 in DNA: TGTGCCAGCAGCCAAGATCTAACAGGGGCCGGGAATGAGCAGTTCTTC.

The rearrangement uses TRBV7-8 and TRBJ1-4; possibly TRBD1 for D (5 bases). Deletions cut 4 bases from V and 0 bases from J, with 6 bases between. CDR1 and CDR2 from the germline V gene are SGHVS and FQNEAQ. This CDR3 is built from 14 residues. CDR3: CASSWGTTNEKLFF. DNA of the CDR3: TGTGCCAGCAGCTGGGGGACAACTAATGAAAAACTGTTTTTT. The full variable domain, completed using reference TRBV7-8 and TRBJ1-4, is GAGVSQSPRYKVAKRGQDVALRCDPISGHVSLFWYQQALGQGPEFLTYFQNEAQLDKSGLPSDRFFAERPEGSVSTLKIQRTQQEDSAVYLCASSWGTTNEKLFFGSGTQLSVL.

CDR3 nucleotide sequence: TGTGCCAGCTCACCACCCTTGACAGGGAGCCCCTACGAGCAGTACTTC. This gives the protein CASSPPLTGSPYEQYF. This chain connects TRBV18 to TRBJ2-7; 7 bases match TRBD1. Germline CDR1 KGHSH, CDR2 LQKENI. This CDR3 has 16 amino acids. V trimming: 0 bases; J trimming: 2 bases; junction bases outside the gene matches: 7.

The chain employs TRBV2 and TRBJ1-2, with D unclear. Trimming cost V 2 bases and J 0 bases, with 10 bases left between them. CDR1 and CDR2 (germline): SNHLY, FYNNEI. This CDR3 is built from 15 residues. For the CDR3, the DNA is TGTGCCAGCAGTGAAATAAAGGGAGCTAACTATGGCTACACCTTC. Translated: CASSEIKGANYGYTF.